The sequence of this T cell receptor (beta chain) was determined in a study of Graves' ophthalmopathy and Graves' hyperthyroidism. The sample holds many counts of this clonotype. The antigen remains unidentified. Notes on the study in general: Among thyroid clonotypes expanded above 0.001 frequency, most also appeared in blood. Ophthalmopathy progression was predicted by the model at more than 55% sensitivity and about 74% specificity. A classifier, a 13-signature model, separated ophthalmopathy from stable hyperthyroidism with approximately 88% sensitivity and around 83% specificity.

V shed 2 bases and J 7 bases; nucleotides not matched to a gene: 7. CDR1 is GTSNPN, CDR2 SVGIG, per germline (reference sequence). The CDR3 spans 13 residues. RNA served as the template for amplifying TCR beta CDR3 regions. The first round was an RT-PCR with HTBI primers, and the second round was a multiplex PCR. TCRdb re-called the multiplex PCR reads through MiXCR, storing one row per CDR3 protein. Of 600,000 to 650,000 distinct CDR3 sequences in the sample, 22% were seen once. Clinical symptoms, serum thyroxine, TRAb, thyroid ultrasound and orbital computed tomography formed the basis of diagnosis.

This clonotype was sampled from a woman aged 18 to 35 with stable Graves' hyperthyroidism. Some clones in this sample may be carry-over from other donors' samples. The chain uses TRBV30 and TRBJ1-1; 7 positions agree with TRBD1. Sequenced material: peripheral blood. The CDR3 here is CAWSQDRAGEAFF. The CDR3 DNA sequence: TGTGCCTGGAGTCAAGACAGGGCTGGTGAAGCTTTCTTT.